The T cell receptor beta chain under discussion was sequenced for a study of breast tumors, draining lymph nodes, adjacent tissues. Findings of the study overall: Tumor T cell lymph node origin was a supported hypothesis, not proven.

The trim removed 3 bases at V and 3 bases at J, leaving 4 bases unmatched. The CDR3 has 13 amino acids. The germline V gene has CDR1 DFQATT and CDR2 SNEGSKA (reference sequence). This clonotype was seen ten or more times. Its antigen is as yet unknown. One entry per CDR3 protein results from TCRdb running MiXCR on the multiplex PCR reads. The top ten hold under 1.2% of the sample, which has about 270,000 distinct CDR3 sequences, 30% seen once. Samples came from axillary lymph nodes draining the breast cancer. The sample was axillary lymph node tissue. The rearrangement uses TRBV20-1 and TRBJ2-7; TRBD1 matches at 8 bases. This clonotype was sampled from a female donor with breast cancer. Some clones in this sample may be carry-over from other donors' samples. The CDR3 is CSASNTGGYEQYF. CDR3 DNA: TGCAGTGCTAGTAATACAGGGGGCTACGAGCAGTACTTC.